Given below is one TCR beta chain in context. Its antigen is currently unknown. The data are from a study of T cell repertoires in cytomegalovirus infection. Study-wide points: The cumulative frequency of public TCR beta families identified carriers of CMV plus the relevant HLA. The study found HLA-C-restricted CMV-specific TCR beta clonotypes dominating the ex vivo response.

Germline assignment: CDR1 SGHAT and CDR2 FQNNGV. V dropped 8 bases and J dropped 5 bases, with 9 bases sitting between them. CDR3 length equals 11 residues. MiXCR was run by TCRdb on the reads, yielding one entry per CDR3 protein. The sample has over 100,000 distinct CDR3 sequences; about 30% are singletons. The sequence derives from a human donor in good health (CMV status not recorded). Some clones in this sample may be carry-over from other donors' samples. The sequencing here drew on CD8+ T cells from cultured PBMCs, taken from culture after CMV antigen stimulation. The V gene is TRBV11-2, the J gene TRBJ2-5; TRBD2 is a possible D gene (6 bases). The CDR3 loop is CASLGRETQYF. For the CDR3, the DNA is TGTGCCAGCTTAGGGAGGGAGACCCAGTACTTC.